What follows are 9 T cell receptor beta chains derived from one specimen sequenced in a study of shared clonotypes between healthy human individuals. Generated by immunoSEQ multiplex PCR, the TCRdb table keeps only in-frame clones and is missing some. The sample lists roughly 650,000 clones, approximately 96% occurring once. Naivety among CD8 cells was defined by CD45RO negativity and positive CCR7 selection, thereby excluding terminally differentiated effector memory CD45RA+ cells. The sequenced sample consisted of naive CD8+ T cells sorted from blood. These receptors originate from a young woman in good health.

The chain recombines TRBV10-1 with TRBJ2-3; 9 bases align to TRBD2. V dropped 6 bases and J dropped 0; count of bases not matched to a gene: 10. From germline, CDR1 is WNHNN and CDR2 SYGVQD (reference sequence). CDR3 length equals 17 residues. The CDR3 DNA reads TGCGCCAGCAGGAGACACTTTAGCGGGGGTAGCACAGATACGCAGTATTTT. Its protein product is CASRRHFSGGSTDTQYF.

The gene calls are TRBV7-2 and TRBJ2-7; 11 nucleotides match TRBD2. The V gene end was trimmed by 2 bases and the J gene end by 6 bases; junction bases not matched to a gene: 9. The length of the CDR3 is 16 residues. CDR1 and CDR2 (germline): SGHTA, FQGNSA. CDR3 residues: CASSLKVWTSGLEQYF. The CDR3 DNA is TGTGCCAGCAGCTTAAAGGTGTGGACTAGCGGGCTCGAGCAGTACTTC.

The chain combines TRBV7-9 with TRBJ1-2, with 8 positions matching TRBD1. With 5 bases clipped from V and 10 bases from J, the junction kept 12 bases outside the gene matches. The length of the CDR3 is 14 residues. Germline V gene sequence: CDR1 SEHNR, CDR2 FQNEAQ (reference sequence). The DNA of the CDR3 is TGTGCCAGCAGCGTAGACCCGACAGGGGAAGACTACACCTTC. It is translated as CASSVDPTGEDYTF. The full variable domain, in which reference TRBV7-9 and TRBJ1-2 provide the parts outside the CDR3, is DTGVSQNPRHKITKRGQNVTFRCDPISEHNRLYWYRQTLGQGPEFLTYFQNEAQLEKSRLLSDRFSAERPKGSFSTLEIQRTEQGDSAMYLCASSVDPTGEDYTFGSGTRLTVV.

The chain couples TRBV13 to TRBJ2-1, with 10 bases identical to TRBD2. CDR3 length: 22 residues. The V gene's germline CDR1 is PRHDT and CDR2 FYEKMQ (reference sequence). With V trimmed by 5 bases and J by 7 bases, 29 bases remained unmatched. The CDR3 DNA reads TGTGCCAGCAGCCCGCGTGGGGCTAGCCGGGAGAACCCGGGACTAGCGTATAATGAGCAGTTCTTC. Translated: CASSPRGASRENPGLAYNEQFF.

The chain couples TRBV28 to TRBJ1-1; D gene uncertain. Germline V CDR1 and CDR2: MDHEN, SYDVKM. The CDR3 runs 14 residues. The ends were cut back, 4 bases at V and 1 base at J, with 10 bases in the middle. CDR3 sequence (DNA): TGTGCCAGCAGTTCGCCCTCAGAGAACACTGAAGCTTTCTTT. Translating it yields CASSSPSENTEAFF. Filled out from reference TRBV28 and TRBJ1-1, the complete variable domain reads DVKVTQSSRYLVKRTGEKVFLECVQDMDHENMFWYRQDPGLGLRLIYFSYDVKMKEKGDIPEGYSVSREKKERFSLILESASTNQTSMYLCASSSPSENTEAFFGQGTRLTVV.

This chain connects TRBV10-3 to TRBJ2-3; maybe TRBD2 (6 bases). Germline assignment: CDR1 ENHRY and CDR2 SYGVKD. Between the trimmed V and J ends, which lost 10 bases and 4 bases, there was a span of 15 bases. The CDR3 loop spans 13 amino acids. The CDR3 is CATRPGEADTQYF. CDR3 sequence (DNA): TGTGCCACCCGTCCGGGAGAAGCAGATACGCAGTATTTT.

The rearrangement links TRBV7-8 to TRBJ2-1, with 10 bases identical to TRBD1. The germline CDR1 and CDR2 sequences are SGHVS and FQNEAQ. CDR3 length: 16 residues. The trim removed 4 bases at V and 7 bases at J, leaving 10 bases unmatched. CDR3 sequence reads: CASSWSRDRGMNEQFF. The CDR3, as DNA: TGTGCCAGCAGCTGGAGCCGGGACAGGGGAATGAATGAGCAGTTCTTC.

The chain uses TRBV9 and TRBJ1-1; TRBD1 is a possible D gene (5 bases). Germline V gives CDR1 SGDLS, CDR2 YYNGEE. Trimming took off 0 bases at V and 2 bases at J, with 8 bases between the two ends. This CDR3 spans 14 amino acids. CDR3: CASSVDGTNTEAFF. In DNA, the CDR3 is TGTGCCAGCAGCGTAGACGGGACCAACACTGAAGCTTTCTTT.

This clone was seen once. The rearrangement joins TRBV11-2 to TRBJ2-3; unclear D gene. The CDR3 has 15 residues. Germline lookup yields CDR1 SGHAT and CDR2 FQNNGV. Trimming left V 1 base short and J 0 bases short, with 8 bases between. The CDR3 nucleotides are TGTGCCAGCAGCTTAGTGTACGGTAGCACAGATACGCAGTATTTT. Translated: CASSLVYGSTDTQYF.